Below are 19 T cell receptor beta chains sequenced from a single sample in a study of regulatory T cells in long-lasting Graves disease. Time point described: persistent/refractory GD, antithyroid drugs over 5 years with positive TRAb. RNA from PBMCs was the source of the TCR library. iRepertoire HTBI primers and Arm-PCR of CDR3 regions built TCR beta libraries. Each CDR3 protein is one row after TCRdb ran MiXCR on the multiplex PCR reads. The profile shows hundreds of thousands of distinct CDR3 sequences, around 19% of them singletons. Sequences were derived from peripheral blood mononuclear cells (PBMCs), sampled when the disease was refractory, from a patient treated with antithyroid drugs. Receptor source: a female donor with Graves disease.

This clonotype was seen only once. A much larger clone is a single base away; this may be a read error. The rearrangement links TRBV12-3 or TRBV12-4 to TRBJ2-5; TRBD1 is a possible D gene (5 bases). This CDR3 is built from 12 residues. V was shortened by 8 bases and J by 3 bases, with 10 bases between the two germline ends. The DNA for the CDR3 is TGTGCCAGCTGTAAGACAGAAGAGACCCAGTACTTC. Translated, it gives CASCKTEETQYF.

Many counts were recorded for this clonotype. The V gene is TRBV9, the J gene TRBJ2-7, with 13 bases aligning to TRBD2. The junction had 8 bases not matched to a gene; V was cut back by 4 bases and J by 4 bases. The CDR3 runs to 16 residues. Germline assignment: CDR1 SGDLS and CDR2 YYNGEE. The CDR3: CASSPTGTSGMYEQYF. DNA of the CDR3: TGTGCCAGCAGCCCCACCGGGACTAGCGGGATGTACGAGCAGTACTTC.

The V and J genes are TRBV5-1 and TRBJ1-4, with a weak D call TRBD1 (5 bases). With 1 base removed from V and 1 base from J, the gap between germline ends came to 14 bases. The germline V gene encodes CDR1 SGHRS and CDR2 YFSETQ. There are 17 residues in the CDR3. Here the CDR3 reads CASSLPDTAGTNEKLFF. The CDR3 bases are TGCGCCAGCAGCTTGCCGGACACAGCGGGAACTAATGAAAAACTGTTTTTT.

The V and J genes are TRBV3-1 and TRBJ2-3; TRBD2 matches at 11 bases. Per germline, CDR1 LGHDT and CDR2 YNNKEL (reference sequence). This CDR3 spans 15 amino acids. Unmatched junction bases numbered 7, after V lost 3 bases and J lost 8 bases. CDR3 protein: CASSHIAGGPRTQYF. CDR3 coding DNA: TGTGCCAGCAGCCATATAGCGGGAGGGCCTCGTACGCAGTATTTT.

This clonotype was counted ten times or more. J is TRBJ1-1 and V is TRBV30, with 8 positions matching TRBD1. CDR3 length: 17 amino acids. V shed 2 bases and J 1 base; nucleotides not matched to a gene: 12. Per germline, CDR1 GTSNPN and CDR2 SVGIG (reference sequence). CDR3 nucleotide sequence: TGTGCCTGGAGTAGAGGACAGGGTGGACTATCGAACACTGAAGCTTTCTTT. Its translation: CAWSRGQGGLSNTEAFF. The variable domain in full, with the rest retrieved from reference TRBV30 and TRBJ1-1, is SQTIHQWPATLVQPVGSPLSLECTVEGTSNPNLYWYRQAAGRGLQLLFYSVGIGQISSEVPQNLSASRPQDRQFILSSKKLLLSDSGFYLCAWSRGQGGLSNTEAFFGQGTRLTVV.

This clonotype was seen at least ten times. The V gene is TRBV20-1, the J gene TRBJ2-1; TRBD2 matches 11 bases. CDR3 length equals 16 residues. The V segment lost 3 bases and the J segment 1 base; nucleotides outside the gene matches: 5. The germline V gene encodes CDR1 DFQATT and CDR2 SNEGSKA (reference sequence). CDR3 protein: CSARSSGGVSYNEQFF. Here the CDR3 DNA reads TGCAGTGCTAGGAGTAGCGGGGGGGTATCCTACAATGAGCAGTTCTTC.

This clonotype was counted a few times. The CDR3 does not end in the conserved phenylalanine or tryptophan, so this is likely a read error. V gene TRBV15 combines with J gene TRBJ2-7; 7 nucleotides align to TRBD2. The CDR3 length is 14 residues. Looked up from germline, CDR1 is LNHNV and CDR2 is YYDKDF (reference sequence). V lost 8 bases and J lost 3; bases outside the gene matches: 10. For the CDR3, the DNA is TGTGCCACCTGTTTAGCGGGTGCTTTCTACGAGCAGTACCTC. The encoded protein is CATCLAGAFYEQYL.

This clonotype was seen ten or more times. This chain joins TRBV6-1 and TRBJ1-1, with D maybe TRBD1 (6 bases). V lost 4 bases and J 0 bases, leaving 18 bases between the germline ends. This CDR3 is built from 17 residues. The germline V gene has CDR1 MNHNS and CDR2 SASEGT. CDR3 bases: TGTGCCAGCAGTGTTTGGGACACCCAGTCCTTGAACACTGAAGCTTTCTTT. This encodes CASSVWDTQSLNTEAFF.

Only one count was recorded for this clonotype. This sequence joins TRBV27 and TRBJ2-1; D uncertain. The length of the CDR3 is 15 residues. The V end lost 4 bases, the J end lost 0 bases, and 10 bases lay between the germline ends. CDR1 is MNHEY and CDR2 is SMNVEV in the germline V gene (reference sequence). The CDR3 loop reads CASSWTTSSYNEQFF. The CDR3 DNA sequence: TGTGCCAGCAGTTGGACGACGAGCTCCTACAATGAGCAGTTCTTC.

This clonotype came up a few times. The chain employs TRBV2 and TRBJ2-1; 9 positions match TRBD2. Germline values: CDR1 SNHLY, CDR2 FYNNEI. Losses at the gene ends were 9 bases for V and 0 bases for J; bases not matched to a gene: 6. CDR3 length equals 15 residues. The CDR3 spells CARERGENSYNEQFF. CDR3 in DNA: TGTGCCAGGGAGCGGGGGGAGAACTCCTACAATGAGCAGTTCTTC.

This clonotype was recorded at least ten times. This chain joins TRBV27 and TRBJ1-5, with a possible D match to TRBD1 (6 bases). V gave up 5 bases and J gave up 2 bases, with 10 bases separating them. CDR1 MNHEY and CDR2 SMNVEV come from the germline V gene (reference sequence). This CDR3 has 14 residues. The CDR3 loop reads CASSLQGGNQPQHF. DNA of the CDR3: TGTGCCAGCAGTCTACAGGGTGGCAATCAGCCCCAGCATTTT.

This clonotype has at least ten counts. The CDR3 coding sequence is TGTGCCAGCAGCCCCAAACCCTGGGGTGAGCAGTACTTC. Protein product: CASSPKPWGEQYF. J is TRBJ2-7 and V is TRBV13; D not certain. Germline values: CDR1 PRHDT, CDR2 FYEKMQ (reference sequence). The CDR3 spans 13 residues. V was pared by 5 bases and J by 7 bases, with 15 bases between.

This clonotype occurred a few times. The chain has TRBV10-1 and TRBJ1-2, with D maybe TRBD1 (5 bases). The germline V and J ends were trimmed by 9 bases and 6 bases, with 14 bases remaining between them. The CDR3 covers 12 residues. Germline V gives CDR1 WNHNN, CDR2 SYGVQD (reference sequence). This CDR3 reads CARPTWGNGYTF. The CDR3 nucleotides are TGCGCCAGACCGACATGGGGGAATGGCTACACCTTC.

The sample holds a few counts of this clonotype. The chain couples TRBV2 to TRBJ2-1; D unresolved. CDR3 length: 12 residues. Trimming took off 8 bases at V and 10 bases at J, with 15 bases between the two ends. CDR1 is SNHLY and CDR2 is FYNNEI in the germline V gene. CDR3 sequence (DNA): TGTGCCAGCTCCGAGTATGTTAGGGAGCAGTTCTTC. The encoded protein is CASSEYVREQFF.

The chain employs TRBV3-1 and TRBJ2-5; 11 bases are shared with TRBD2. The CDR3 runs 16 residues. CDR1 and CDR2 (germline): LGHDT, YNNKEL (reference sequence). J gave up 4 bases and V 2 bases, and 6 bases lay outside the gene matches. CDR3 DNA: TGTGCCAGCAGCCAAATTAGACTAGCGGGACGAGAGACCCAGTACTTC. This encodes CASSQIRLAGRETQYF.

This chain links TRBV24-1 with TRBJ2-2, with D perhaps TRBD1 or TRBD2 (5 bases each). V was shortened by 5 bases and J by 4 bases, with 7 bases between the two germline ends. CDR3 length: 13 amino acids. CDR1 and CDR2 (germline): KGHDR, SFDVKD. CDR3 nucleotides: TGTGCCACCAGTGGAGGGGCCACCGGGGAGCTGTTTTTT. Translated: CATSGGATGELFF.

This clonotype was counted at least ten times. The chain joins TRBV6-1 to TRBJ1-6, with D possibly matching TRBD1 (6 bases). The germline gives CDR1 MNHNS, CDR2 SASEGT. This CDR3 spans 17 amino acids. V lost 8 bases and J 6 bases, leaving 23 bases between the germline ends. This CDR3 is CASLPQGLGVSNSPLHF. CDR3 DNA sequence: TGTGCCAGCTTACCTCAGGGGCTTGGGGTTAGTAATTCACCCCTCCACTTT.

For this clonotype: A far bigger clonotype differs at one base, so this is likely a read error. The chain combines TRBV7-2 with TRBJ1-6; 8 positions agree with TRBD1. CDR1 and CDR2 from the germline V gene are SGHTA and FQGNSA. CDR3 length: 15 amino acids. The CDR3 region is CASTWDRNPNSPPHF. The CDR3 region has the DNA TGTGCCAGCACATGGGACAGGAACCCTAATTCACCCCCCCACTTT.

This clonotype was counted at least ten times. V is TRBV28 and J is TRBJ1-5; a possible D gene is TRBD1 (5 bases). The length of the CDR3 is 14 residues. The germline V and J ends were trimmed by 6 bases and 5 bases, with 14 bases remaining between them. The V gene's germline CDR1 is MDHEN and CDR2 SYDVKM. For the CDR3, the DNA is TGTGCCAGCAGAGTATCAGGGATTTATCAGCCCCAGCATTTT. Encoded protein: CASRVSGIYQPQHF.